Below are 32 T cell receptor beta chains sequenced from a single sample in a study of CD8 T cells in ankylosing spondylitis. TCRdb re-called the 5' RACE reads through MiXCR, storing one row per CDR3 protein. The sample lists tens of thousands of distinct CDR3 sequences; more than 15% were seen once. The sample was blood. These receptors were collected from a male donor with ankylosing spondylitis or in good health (not recorded which).

The chain has TRBV28 and TRBJ2-1; D gene uncertain. V was clipped by 2 bases and J by 10 bases, with 12 bases between them. The CDR3 has 13 amino acids. The germline CDR1 and CDR2 sequences are MDHEN and SYDVKM. The CDR3 region has the DNA TGTGCCAGCAGTTTACTGAGCAGTGAGGAGCAGTTCTTC. The encoded protein is CASSLLSSEEQFF.

The CDR3 DNA reads as TGTGCCAGCAGTTGGGGAGACAGGGGGCTTGAGACCCAGTACTTC. This translates into CASSWGDRGLETQYF. The gene calls are TRBV12-3 or TRBV12-4 and TRBJ2-5; 10 positions match TRBD1. The V and J ends lost 4 bases and 5 bases, in that order; junction bases with no gene match: 7. This CDR3 is built from 15 residues.

This clonotype was seen more than once but under ten times. V is TRBV5-1 and J is TRBJ2-7; 8 nucleotides match TRBD1. Germline V gene data show CDR1 as SGHRS and CDR2 as YFSETQ. After removal of 4 bases from V and 0 bases from J, the junction contained 6 bases not matched to a gene. The CDR3 is made up of 15 amino acids. The CDR3 sequence is CASSLRDRSSYEQYF. The DNA for the CDR3 is TGCGCCAGCAGCCTTCGGGACAGGAGCTCCTACGAGCAGTACTTC.

The chain links TRBV20-1 to TRBJ2-1, with 10 bases aligning to TRBD2. The CDR3 totals 13 residues. Germline lookup yields CDR1 DFQATT and CDR2 SNEGSKA (reference sequence). J gave up 7 bases and V 6 bases, and 6 bases lay outside the gene matches. The CDR3, as DNA: TGCAGTGCCCCTAGCGGGGGTTGGAATGAGCAGTTCTTC. Its translation: CSAPSGGWNEQFF.

This clonotype was found a few times. The gene calls are TRBV5-1 and TRBJ1-1, with 9 bases aligning to TRBD1. Germline CDR1 and CDR2: SGHRS and YFSETQ. The CDR3 covers 14 residues. J was trimmed by 5 bases and V by 4 bases; bases with no gene match: 6. The CDR3 region has the DNA TGCGCCAGCAGCGCGGGACAGGGAAAAACTGAAGCTTTCTTT. Translated, it gives CASSAGQGKTEAFF.

This clonotype was detected only a few times. The CDR3 spells CSARPSGDQPQHF. The CDR3 DNA reads TGCAGTGCTAGGCCATCGGGCGATCAGCCCCAGCATTTT. The chain combines TRBV20-1 with TRBJ1-5; no firm D call. CDR3 length: 13 amino acids. The V gene lost 3 bases and the J gene lost 5 bases, with 11 bases spanning the gap. The germline V gene has CDR1 DFQATT and CDR2 SNEGSKA (reference sequence).

The J gene is TRBJ2-7, the V gene TRBV28, with D perhaps TRBD2 (6 bases). Germline lookup yields CDR1 MDHEN and CDR2 SYDVKM. This CDR3 region has 12 residues. V lost 7 bases and J lost 6, with 13 bases in between. CDR3 loop: CASTGDGGEQYF. The CDR3 DNA reads as TGTGCCAGCACTGGGGACGGGGGCGAGCAGTACTTC.

The gene calls are TRBV12-3 or TRBV12-4 and TRBJ2-1; the D gene is possibly TRBD1 (6 bases). This CDR3 is built from 13 residues. Trimming pared 7 bases from V and 4 bases from J, leaving 11 bases between. The CDR3 DNA reads as TGTGCCAGCAACGAGGGGGTTTACAATGAGCAGTTCTTC. Translated, it gives CASNEGVYNEQFF.

The CDR3 loop reads CASSLANEQFF. CDR3 nucleotides: TGTGCCAGCAGTCTAGCGAATGAGCAGTTCTTC. V is TRBV6-2 or TRBV6-3 and J is TRBJ2-1, with D tentatively TRBD2 (6 bases). Germline V lookup: CDR1 MNHEY, CDR2 SVGEGT. V lost 5 bases to trimming and J lost 7 bases, with 6 bases between them. There are 11 residues in the CDR3.

V gene TRBV29-1 combines with J gene TRBJ2-7; 9 bases map to TRBD1. V shed 5 bases and J 10 bases; nucleotides not matched to a gene: 3. Germline-derived CDR1 and CDR2 are SQVTM and ANQGSEA. The CDR3 length is 10 residues. The CDR3 nucleotides are TGCAGCGTTTTAACAGGGGGCCAGTACTTC. Translated: CSVLTGGQYF.

The chain carries TRBV10-2 and TRBJ2-4; TRBD2 agrees at 10 bases. The germline V gene has CDR1 WSHSY and CDR2 SAAADI. This CDR3 region has 15 residues. V gave up 2 bases and J gave up 3 bases; unmatched junction bases: 1. The DNA for the CDR3 is TGCGCCAGCAGTGAGCCTAGCGGGGGCAAAAACATTCAGTACTTC. This sequence encodes CASSEPSGGKNIQYF.

The chain employs TRBV4-3 and TRBJ1-1, with D tentatively TRBD1 (5 bases). CDR1 LGHNA and CDR2 YSLEER come from the germline V gene. Trimming removed 0 bases at V and 5 bases at J, with 7 bases between. The CDR3 has 13 amino acids. The CDR3 sequence is CASSQDQGTEAFF. The CDR3 DNA follows: TGCGCCAGCAGCCAAGATCAGGGAACTGAAGCTTTCTTT.

The chain employs TRBV7-2 and TRBJ2-3, with 8 bases matching TRBD2. The CDR3 sequence is 17 residues long. Germline CDR1 and CDR2: SGHTA and FQGNSA. V was clipped by 1 base and J by 2 bases; unmatched bases: 8. Here the CDR3 reads CASSLVGTRRTTDTQYF. The DNA of the CDR3 is TGTGCCAGCAGCTTAGTAGGGACTAGGCGGACCACAGATACGCAGTATTTT.

This rearrangement joins TRBV7-3 to TRBJ2-2, with 7 nucleotides matching TRBD2. Looked up from germline, CDR1 is SGHTA and CDR2 is FQGTGA. The CDR3 is made up of 17 amino acids. V was pared by 4 bases and J by 5 bases, with 13 bases of the junction left unmatched. The chain's CDR3 is CASSSPGEGLSTGELFF. The CDR3, as DNA: TGTGCCAGCAGCTCCCCGGGGGAGGGTTTATCTACCGGGGAGCTGTTTTTT. Full variable domain (outside the CDR3, taken from reference TRBV7-3 and TRBJ2-2): GAGVSQTPSNKVTEKGKYVELRCDPISGHTALYWYRQSLGQGPEFLIYFQGTGAADDSGLPNDRFFAVRPEGSVSTLKIQRTERGDSAVYLCASSSPGEGLSTGELFFGEGSRLTVL.

This clonotype was seen at least ten times. The chain links TRBV6-6 to TRBJ2-2; 9 bases map to TRBD1. The CDR3 is 16 amino acids. The junction had 4 bases not matched to a gene; V was cut back by 1 base and J by 4 bases. Germline CDR1 MNHNY, CDR2 SVGAGI (reference sequence). Here the CDR3 DNA reads TGTGCCAGCAGTTACTTGGACAGGGGTGGCACCGGGGAGCTGTTTTTT. This gives the protein CASSYLDRGGTGELFF.

The rearrangement uses TRBV21-1 and TRBJ2-1. TRBV21-1 is noted as a pseudogene. The CDR3 totals 14 residues. The CDR3 sequence is CASSKNSKDNEQFF. In nucleotides, the CDR3 is TGTGCCAGCAGCAAAAACTCGAAAGACAATGAGCAGTTCTTC.

The chain recombines TRBV7-2 with TRBJ2-3; TRBD2 matches 12 bases. Germline V gene lookup returns CDR1 SGHTA and CDR2 FQGNSA. The CDR3 sequence is 18 residues long. The junction had 10 bases not matched to a gene; V was cut back by 6 bases and J by 0 bases. The CDR3 loop is CASRTGTSGHASTDTQYF. In DNA, the CDR3 is TGTGCCAGCAGAACCGGGACTAGCGGGCATGCTAGCACAGATACGCAGTATTTT.

This clonotype was seen only a few times. The chain combines TRBV28 with TRBJ1-5; 8 bases are shared with TRBD1. The CDR3 totals 16 residues. The junction had 6 bases not matched to a gene; V was cut back by 5 bases and J by 0 bases. Germline V gene lookup returns CDR1 MDHEN and CDR2 SYDVKM. This CDR3 reads CASSPTGADSNQPQHF. CDR3 coding DNA: TGTGCCAGCAGTCCGACAGGGGCAGATAGCAATCAGCCCCAGCATTTT.

The rearrangement links TRBV12-3 or TRBV12-4 to TRBJ2-2; the D gene is possibly TRBD1 (6 bases). The ends were cut back, 8 bases at V and 4 bases at J, with 14 bases in the middle. The CDR3 spans 14 residues. For the CDR3, the DNA is TGTGCCAGCGGTGACAGGATAAGCACCGGGGAGCTGTTTTTT. Its translation: CASGDRISTGELFF.

This clonotype came up a few times. The chain joins TRBV25-1 to TRBJ2-7; maybe TRBD2 (7 bases). V shed 4 bases and J shed 1 base, with 17 bases lying between them. CDR3 size: 16 residues. In germline, CDR1 is MGHDK, CDR2 SYGVNS. The CDR3 region has the DNA TGTGCCAGCAGTGCCCCAGAGGCGGGGGCTTCCTACGAGCAGTACTTC. It translates to CASSAPEAGASYEQYF.

The table lists this clonotype with many counts. This chain joins TRBV7-2 and TRBJ2-3, with 7 bases that match TRBD2. CDR3 length: 18 residues. J gave up 5 bases and V 0 bases, and 14 bases lay outside the gene matches. Germline values: CDR1 SGHTA, CDR2 FQGNSA. CDR3 residues: CASSLAALTAGIRDTQYF. The CDR3 nucleotides are TGTGCCAGCAGCTTAGCGGCCCTAACAGCGGGAATTAGAGATACGCAGTATTTT.

This clonotype showed up just a few times. The gene calls are TRBV4-3 and TRBJ2-1; 7 positions agree with TRBD2. Trimming at V came to 3 bases and at J to 2 bases, leaving 7 bases not matched to a gene. The CDR3 is made up of 16 amino acids. In germline, CDR1 is LGHNA, CDR2 YSLEER. CDR3 sequence reads: CASSHGEGFTYNEQFF. The DNA of the CDR3 is TGCGCCAGCAGCCATGGGGAGGGATTCACCTACAATGAGCAGTTCTTC.

The rearrangement uses TRBV5-1 and TRBJ2-3; D unclear. CDR1 and CDR2 (germline): SGHRS, YFSETQ. Trimming stripped 0 bases from V and 0 bases from J, with 11 bases between. CDR3 length: 16 residues. The CDR3 DNA follows: TGCGCCAGCAGCTTGGCCGCCAGCACTAGCACAGATACGCAGTATTTT. Translating gives CASSLAASTSTDTQYF.

V and J are TRBV20-1 and TRBJ2-3; no firm D call. The V gene lost 4 bases and the J gene lost 0 bases, with 11 bases spanning the gap. The CDR3 has 14 amino acids. CDR1 and CDR2 from the germline V gene are DFQATT and SNEGSKA (reference sequence). Here the CDR3 DNA reads TGCAGTGCTATTAACCGGTGGAGCACAGATACGCAGTATTTT. It specifies CSAINRWSTDTQYF.

This chain connects TRBV5-4 to TRBJ2-5; possible D gene TRBD1, 5 bases. In germline, CDR1 is SGHNT, CDR2 YYREEE (reference sequence). V lost 4 bases and J lost 4, with 11 bases in between. The CDR3 has 13 amino acids. The CDR3 here is CASSTQVGETQYF. The DNA of the CDR3 is TGTGCCAGCAGCACACAGGTTGGAGAGACCCAGTACTTC.

This chain links TRBV2 with TRBJ2-4; D is possibly TRBD1 (6 bases). Germline assignment: CDR1 SNHLY and CDR2 FYNNEI. The CDR3 length is 14 residues. V was clipped by 5 bases and J by 1 base, with 9 bases between them. CDR3 nucleotide sequence: TGTGCCAGCAGTACCGACAGGGCCAAAAACATTCAGTACTTC. Its translation: CASSTDRAKNIQYF. Complete variable domain (other parts from reference TRBV2 and TRBJ2-4): EPEVTQTPSHQVTQMGQEVILRCVPISNHLYFYWYRQILGQKVEFLVSFYNNEISEKSEIFDDQFSVERPDGSNFTLKIRSTKLEDSAMYFCASSTDRAKNIQYFGAGTRLSVL.

This rearrangement joins TRBV5-5 to TRBJ2-2; 7 bases align to TRBD1. This CDR3 has 14 residues. CDR1 SGHKS and CDR2 YYEKEE come from the germline V gene (reference sequence). The ends lost 7 bases at V and 3 bases at J; junction bases unmatched: 6. This CDR3 reads CASSRQGYTGELFF. In DNA, the CDR3 is TGTGCCAGCTCCAGACAGGGATACACCGGGGAGCTGTTTTTT.

The rearrangement links TRBV6-2 or TRBV6-3 to TRBJ1-1, with TRBD1 identical over 8 bases. V trimming: 6 bases; J trimming: 9 bases; junction bases outside the gene matches: 12. Germline V gene lookup returns CDR1 MNHEY and CDR2 SVGEGT. CDR3 length: 14 residues. The CDR3 region has the DNA TGTGCCAGCAGCCCGACAGGGGATGGTTCAAAAGCTTTCTTT. It yields the protein CASSPTGDGSKAFF.

The V gene is TRBV29-1, the J gene TRBJ1-4, with D possibly matching TRBD1 (6 bases). The CDR3 length is 14 residues. The V gene lost 1 base and the J gene lost 7 bases, with 13 bases spanning the gap. Germline V gene data show CDR1 as SQVTM and CDR2 as ANQGSEA. The CDR3 coding sequence is TGCAGCGTTGAAGTAGGCACAGGGAGTGAAAAACTGTTTTTT. This sequence encodes CSVEVGTGSEKLFF.

This clonotype was counted only a few times. V is TRBV12-3 or TRBV12-4 and J is TRBJ2-7, with 10 bases identical to TRBD1. This CDR3 is built from 13 residues. V lost 6 bases to trimming and J lost 3 bases; unmatched junction nucleotides: 2. For the CDR3, the DNA is TGTGCCAGCAGCCGGACAGGGGGCTACGAGCAGTACTTC. Translated: CASSRTGGYEQYF.

This clonotype has only a few counts. The genes are TRBV7-8 and TRBJ2-3; 8 bases fit TRBD2. The trim removed 4 bases at V and 1 base at J, leaving 10 bases unmatched. The CDR3 consists of 17 residues. Per the germline V gene, CDR1 is SGHVS and CDR2 is FQNEAQ. CDR3 in DNA: TGTGCCAGCAGCTCCCTTCCCAGCGGGGGCCGCACAGATACGCAGTATTTT. Its protein product is CASSSLPSGGRTDTQYF.

This rearrangement joins TRBV29-1 to TRBJ2-1; D possibly corresponds to TRBD2 (5 bases). The CDR3 has 14 amino acids. Germline values: CDR1 SQVTM, CDR2 ANQGSEA. The ends were cut back, 4 bases at V and 0 bases at J, with 10 bases in the middle. For the CDR3, the DNA is TGCAGCGTTGTAGCGATAAGCTCCTACAATGAGCAGTTCTTC. Encoded protein: CSVVAISSYNEQFF.